The 13 T cell receptor beta chains given below trace back to one sample, sequenced in a study of T cells after yellow fever vaccination (dated by TCRdb to between 2018 and 2020). Library creation used 5' RACE. These reads were obtained on an Illumina HiSeq 2500. TCRdb reran the public reads through fastp at Q25 and MiXCR, keeping productive beta chains. CDR3 protein duplicates are merged, each entry listing the most common genes and DNA. The sample table contains over 100,000 distinct CDR3 sequences; only one count was recorded for under 9% of them. The ten largest clones capture 25% of the sample. The treatment or condition label, read with the paper, signifies: live attenuated yellow fever vaccine strain. Sequencing used CD8+ T cells sorted from PBMCs, obtained 45 days after the yellow fever booster vaccination. The receptor source for this set is a man aged 25-45 years who received the YFV17D yellow fever vaccine.

This chain uses TRBV6-1 with TRBJ2-7; the match to TRBD2 covers 9 bases. Germline V gene sequence: CDR1 MNHNS, CDR2 SASEGT. With 5 bases clipped from V and 6 bases from J, the junction kept 8 bases outside the gene matches. This CDR3 is 14 amino acids long. This chain's CDR3 is CASSPTSGLCEQYF. In DNA, the CDR3 is TGTGCCAGCAGTCCGACTAGCGGTCTCTGCGAGCAGTACTTC.

This clonotype was observed at least ten times. The chain employs TRBV6-6 and TRBJ2-5, with D tentatively TRBD2 (7 bases). Trimming removed 4 bases at V and 4 bases at J, with 10 bases between. This CDR3 has 13 amino acids. From germline, CDR1 is MNHNY and CDR2 SVGAGI (reference sequence). The CDR3 sequence: CASSLRGGETQYF. CDR3 coding DNA: TGTGCCAGCAGTTTAAGGGGGGGAGAGACCCAGTACTTC.

This clonotype was counted ten times or more. The V call is TRBV12-3 or TRBV12-4, the J call TRBJ2-5; no clear D gene. This CDR3 contains 15 residues. The V end lost 3 bases, the J end lost 2 bases, and 13 bases lay between the germline ends. The CDR3 sequence is CASSFETKTQETQYF. Written as DNA, the CDR3 is TGTGCCAGCAGTTTCGAGACAAAGACTCAAGAGACCCAGTACTTC.

This chain connects TRBV19 to TRBJ2-7, with D possibly TRBD1 on 6 matching bases. The CDR3 loop spans 14 amino acids. Trimming pared 4 bases from V and 2 bases from J, leaving 12 bases between. The germline CDR1 and CDR2 sequences are LNHDA and SQIVND (reference sequence). The CDR3 coding sequence is TGTGCCAGTAGTAGCTCGGACAGAGCCTACGAGCAGTACTTC. Translating it yields CASSSSDRAYEQYF.

This clonotype was seen at least ten times. The chain is built from TRBV25-1 and TRBJ1-2, with 7 positions matching TRBD1. Germline lookup yields CDR1 MGHDK and CDR2 SYGVNS. The CDR3 spans 14 residues. The V segment lost 6 bases and the J segment 6 bases; nucleotides outside the gene matches: 10. Here the CDR3 reads CASSPTLTGDGYTF. The CDR3 DNA is TGTGCCAGCAGCCCGACTTTAACAGGGGATGGCTACACCTTC.

This clonotype was counted ten times or more. V gene TRBV29-1 combines with J gene TRBJ2-1, with D possibly matching TRBD2 (6 bases). The CDR3 loop spans 13 amino acids. V was cut by 5 bases and J by 7 bases, with 15 bases left in between. The germline V gene encodes CDR1 SQVTM and CDR2 ANQGSEA. CDR3 residues: CSVCRVGTNEQFF. In nucleotides, the CDR3 is TGCAGCGTTTGTCGAGTGGGGACTAATGAGCAGTTCTTC.

In this sample, this clonotype turned up a few times. V usage is TRBV15 and J usage is TRBJ2-4; 11 bases align to TRBD1. Germline lookup yields CDR1 LNHNV and CDR2 YYDKDF (reference sequence). CDR3 length: 17 residues. V dropped 8 bases and J dropped 1; count of bases not matched to a gene: 10. CDR3 in amino acids: CATAPPGQGGAKNIQYF. For the CDR3, the DNA is TGTGCCACCGCACCCCCGGGACAGGGGGGGGCCAAAAACATTCAGTACTTC. Supplemented by reference TRBV15 and TRBJ2-4, the full variable domain reads DAMVIQNPRYQVTQFGKPVTLSCSQTLNHNVMYWYQQKSSQAPKLLFHYYDKDFNNEADTPDNFQSRRPNTSFCFLDIRSPGLGDTAMYLCATAPPGQGGAKNIQYFGAGTRLSVL.

This clonotype was seen at least ten times. The gene calls are TRBV29-1 and TRBJ2-7, with a possible D match to TRBD1 (6 bases). Germline values: CDR1 SQVTM, CDR2 ANQGSEA. The V end was cut by 5 bases, the J end by 2 bases, with 16 bases between. The CDR3 is 14 amino acids. The CDR3 DNA is TGCAGCGTTAGTCCGGGACACGAGCCCTACGAGCAGTACTTC. This gives the protein CSVSPGHEPYEQYF.

In its sample, this clonotype was seen a few times. This chain links TRBV6-2 or TRBV6-3 with TRBJ2-5; no definite D call. Germline lookup yields CDR1 MNHEY and CDR2 SVGEGT. Trimming took off 3 bases at V and 10 bases at J, with 15 bases between the two ends. The CDR3 has 13 amino acids. CDR3 coding DNA: TGTGCCAGCAGTTATGGTGGCGCCTCGGACCAGTACTTC. Translation gives CASSYGGASDQYF.

The V call is TRBV6-5, the J call TRBJ2-5; tentative D call: TRBD1 (6 bases). Looked up from germline, CDR1 is MNHEY and CDR2 is SVGAGI. CDR3 length: 15 amino acids. V lost 0 bases to trimming and J lost 5 bases, with 13 bases between them. In nucleotides, the CDR3 is TGTGCCAGCAGTTACTCGGCAGGGGCGGAGGAGACCCAGTACTTC. Translating gives CASSYSAGAEETQYF.

This clonotype showed up many times. This chain uses TRBV9 with TRBJ2-1, with 9 bases matching TRBD2. After removal of 4 bases from V and 3 bases from J, the junction contained 8 bases not matched to a gene. This CDR3 comprises 16 residues. CDR1 and CDR2 (germline): SGDLS, YYNGEE. CDR3 amino acids: CASSPPGLARYNEQFF. CDR3 in DNA: TGTGCCAGCAGCCCCCCCGGACTAGCGCGCTACAATGAGCAGTTCTTC. Drawing the rest from reference TRBV9 and TRBJ2-1, the complete variable domain is DSGVTQTPKHLITATGQRVTLRCSPRSGDLSVYWYQQSLDQGLQFLIQYYNGEERAKGNILERFSAQQFPDLHSELNLSSLELGDSALYFCASSPPGLARYNEQFFGPGTRLTVL.

This clonotype came up many times. This sequence joins TRBV7-9 and TRBJ2-2; no clear D gene. The length of the CDR3 is 14 residues. Germline assignment: CDR1 SEHNR and CDR2 FQNEAQ (reference sequence). Trimming took 5 bases from V and 3 from J, leaving 10 bases between them. Written as DNA, the CDR3 is TGTGCCAGCAGCCCCACCATTTACACCGGGGAGCTGTTTTTT. It specifies CASSPTIYTGELFF.

This clonotype was seen ten or more times. The gene calls are TRBV12-3 or TRBV12-4 and TRBJ1-1, with D unclear. CDR3 length equals 15 residues. V lost 1 base, J lost 1 base, and 10 bases lay in between. The CDR3 nucleotides read TGTGCCAGCAGTTTAGAGGATGGCGGGAACACTGAAGCTTTCTTT. Translating it yields CASSLEDGGNTEAFF.